This is a list of T cell receptor beta chains from one sample in a study of shared clonotypes between healthy human individuals. Clones were sequenced by immunoSEQ multiplex PCR, and TCRdb holds only the in-frame ones, with some missing. The profile shows about 96,000 clones, about half of them singletons. Sequencing input: PBMCs. The source is a woman aged 40 to 55 in good health. Some clones in this sample may be carry-over from other donors' samples. Each CDR3 is given with its conserved first and last residue. D genes are given only for firm matches. Clone size is shown for a subset of rows, as once, few, many or a class of expanded clone.

cdr3_nt,cdr3_aa,clone_size,v_call,d_call,j_call
TGTGCCAGCAGCTTAGCAAGCGGGAGGGCCTACAATGAGCAGTTCTTC,CASSLASGRAYNEQFF,-,TRBV11-1,TRBD2,TRBJ2-1
TGCGCCAGCAGCTTAGCCGGGAATGAGCAGTTCTTC,CASSLAGNEQFF,-,TRBV5-1,-,TRBJ2-1
TGTGCCAGCAGTTCTACCAAGACAGGGACCCCCTACGAGCAGTACTTC,CASSSTKTGTPYEQYF,-,TRBV5-4,TRBD1,TRBJ2-7
TGTTGGACCACAGATACGCAGTATTTT,CWTTDTQYF,many,TRBV21-1,-,TRBJ2-3
TGTGCCAGCAGTCCCGGGACTAGCGGGAGGGCCGATGAGCAGTTCTTC,CASSPGTSGRADEQFF,many,TRBV11-3,TRBD2,TRBJ2-1
TGTGCCAGCAGCACACAGGGGAAGGACTATGGCTACACCTTC,CASSTQGKDYGYTF,-,TRBV9,TRBD1,TRBJ1-2
TGTGCCAGCAGCCCCTACGCGGTAGCGGGAGGTGGGGATACGCAGTATTTT,CASSPYAVAGGGDTQYF,many,TRBV27,TRBD2,TRBJ2-3
TGTGCCAGCAGCCCACTAGCGGGCTCCTACAATGAGCAGTTCTTC,CASSPLAGSYNEQFF,-,TRBV7-3,TRBD2,TRBJ2-1
TGTGCCAGCAGCCGGACTAGCGGGAGGTCGTACGAGCAGTACTTC,CASSRTSGRSYEQYF,-,TRBV7-2,TRBD2,TRBJ2-7
TGTGCCAGCAGGTTCAGTAGTAGGGAGACCCAGTACTTC,CASRFSSRETQYF,-,TRBV7-9,-,TRBJ2-5
TGTGCCAGCAGCTTATATTCGGGAACCACGGGTGAGCAGTTCTTC,CASSLYSGTTGEQFF,-,TRBV7-6,-,TRBJ2-1
TGCGCCAGCAGCTTATTGGGGACTAGCGGGGTAAATGAGCAGTTCTTC,CASSLLGTSGVNEQFF,-,TRBV5-1,TRBD2,TRBJ2-1
TGTGCCAGCAGCTTAGCCAAGTCTGGAAACACCATATATTTT,CASSLAKSGNTIYF,few,TRBV7-2,-,TRBJ1-3
TGCGCCAGCAGCTTGGTCGTGACAGGGGCCGGGGAGCTGTTTTTT,CASSLVVTGAGELFF,many,TRBV5-1,TRBD1,TRBJ2-2
TGTGCCAGCAGCTTAGTTTTCGGACAGAGGAATTCACCCCTCCACTTT,CASSLVFGQRNSPLHF,few,TRBV7-2,-,TRBJ1-6
TGTGCCAGCAGCTTTTCTGGGGCCGGGAGCAATCAGCCCCAGCATTTT,CASSFSGAGSNQPQHF,many,TRBV7-2,-,TRBJ1-5
TGTGCCAGCAGCTTCCGGGACAGGATTGAGACCCAGTACTTC,CASSFRDRIETQYF,many,TRBV11-2,TRBD1,TRBJ2-5
TGTGCCACCCTCCCCGGGGGTCTCGAGCAGTACTTC,CATLPGGLEQYF,-,TRBV27,-,TRBJ2-7
TGCAGTGCTACCATGAACTACGAGCAGTACTTC,CSATMNYEQYF,-,TRBV20-1,-,TRBJ2-7
TGTGCCAGTACCAAAGAGGGGGCTGCTTATAGCAATCAGCCCCAGCATTTT,CASTKEGAAYSNQPQHF,-,TRBV19,TRBD1,TRBJ1-5
TGTGCCAGCAGTGAAGGTCTAGCGGAAACAGATACGCAGTATTTT,CASSEGLAETDTQYF,-,TRBV10-3,TRBD2,TRBJ2-3
TGTGCCAGCAGTTCCTCGACCTACGAGCAGTACTTC,CASSSSTYEQYF,-,TRBV6-1,-,TRBJ2-7
TGTGCCAGCAGTTACTCTGGGGAGCAGTTCTTC,CASSYSGEQFF,few,TRBV6-5,-,TRBJ2-1
TGTGCCAGCAGCCTGAGCCACTCCTACGAGCAGTACTTC,CASSLSHSYEQYF,many,TRBV4-2,-,TRBJ2-7
TGTGCCTGGAGAGCCCGGCTAGCGGGAGGCTCCCTCTCCTACAATGAGCAGTTCTTC,CAWRARLAGGSLSYNEQFF,few,TRBV30,TRBD2,TRBJ2-1
TGTGCCAGCAGCCAGGGACACCAAGGCACCTATGAGCAGTTCTTC,CASSQGHQGTYEQFF,many,TRBV14,-,TRBJ2-1
TGCGCCAGCAGCTTGGGGGGTTTGACTAGGGGAGATACGCAGTATTTT,CASSLGGLTRGDTQYF,-,TRBV5-1,-,TRBJ2-3
TGCAGTGCCGCGTCCTACAATGAGCAGTTCTTC,CSAASYNEQFF,few,TRBV20-1,-,TRBJ2-1
TGTGCCAGCCGCTCAACGGGGAGGGGAGATACGCAGTATTTT,CASRSTGRGDTQYF,-,TRBV28,TRBD2,TRBJ2-3
TGCGCCAGCAGCTTGACACAGACAAGCTCTGGAAACACCATATATTTT,CASSLTQTSSGNTIYF,-,TRBV5-1,-,TRBJ1-3
TGTGCCACCAGCAGAGACCAGACAGGGGGCAGAGAGCAGTACTTC,CATSRDQTGGREQYF,few,TRBV15,TRBD1,TRBJ2-5
TGTGCCAGCAGTTTATTACGGGGGGAGCAGTACTTC,CASSLLRGEQYF,-,TRBV28,-,TRBJ2-7
TGTGCCAGCAGCGTAGCTATTGGACAGGGAACTGAAGCTTTCTTT,CASSVAIGQGTEAFF,-,TRBV9,TRBD1,TRBJ1-1
TGTGCCAGCAGCCCGCAAGGAGAGACCCAGTACTTC,CASSPQGETQYF,-,TRBV7-2,-,TRBJ2-5
TGCGCCAGCAGCTGGGAGTCAGGGGACTCGGGCACCTTC,CASSWESGDSGTF,-,TRBV5-1,-,TRBJ1-2
TGCGCCAGCAGCCGCCTACAGGGGTCAGACGAGCAGTACTTC,CASSRLQGSDEQYF,-,TRBV4-1,TRBD1,TRBJ2-7
TGTGCCAGCAGCTCCGGAGGGGTAGCCAAAAACATTCAGTACTTC,CASSSGGVAKNIQYF,few,TRBV5-4,-,TRBJ2-4
TGCAGCGTTTCTGAGGGAGTCTCAGATACGCAGTATTTT,CSVSEGVSDTQYF,-,TRBV29-1,-,TRBJ2-3
TGTGCCAGCTCAGTCGGGGCAAATAACTATGGCTACACCTTC,CASSVGANNYGYTF,-,TRBV18,-,TRBJ1-2
TGTGCCTGGGTCCGTGCAGGGGTAGAGACCCAGTACTTC,CAWVRAGVETQYF,many,TRBV30,-,TRBJ2-5
TGTGCCAGCTCACCACGGACAGGGGAATCGCCCCAGCATTTT,CASSPRTGESPQHF,-,TRBV18,TRBD1,TRBJ1-5
TGCGCCAGCAGCCGGGACGGGGGTCAGCCCCAGCATTTT,CASSRDGGQPQHF,few,TRBV5-1,-,TRBJ1-5
TGTGCCAGCAGTTTGGAGGGTATTCAGGGCACCGGGGAGCTGTTTTTT,CASSLEGIQGTGELFF,many,TRBV27,-,TRBJ2-2
TGTGCCAGCAGCTCAAGGGGACTAGCGGGAGAAGAGACCCAGTACTTC,CASSSRGLAGEETQYF,many,TRBV5-6,TRBD2,TRBJ2-5
TGTGCCAGCAGCTTCGGGGGACGCCCTGATCAGCCCCAGCATTTT,CASSFGGRPDQPQHF,many,TRBV2,-,TRBJ1-5
TGTGCCAGCAGCTCGGGACTAGCGGGAGTCAATGAGCAGTTCTTC,CASSSGLAGVNEQFF,many,TRBV7-3,TRBD2,TRBJ2-1
TGCGCCAGCAGCCAAGATTGGAGCAGGACAGATACGCAGTATTTT,CASSQDWSRTDTQYF,-,TRBV4-3,-,TRBJ2-3
TGTGCCAGCACCAGGTGGGACGGCTTACGGACCTACGAGCAGTACTTC,CASTRWDGLRTYEQYF,-,TRBV5-5,-,TRBJ2-7
TGTGCCAGCAGCTTAGCTGACCAGAACACTGAAGCTTTCTTT,CASSLADQNTEAFF,once,TRBV11-2,-,TRBJ1-1
TGTGCCAGCAGTGTGGAGACAGGGGGAGAGACCCAGTACTTC,CASSVETGGETQYF,many,TRBV25-1,TRBD1,TRBJ2-5
TGCAGCGTTCTCGGAGGAGATACGCAGTATTTT,CSVLGGDTQYF,-,TRBV29-1,-,TRBJ2-3
TGCGCCAGCAGGCCGGGACTCCCTTGGACCCTTACGCAGTATTTT,CASRPGLPWTLTQYF,many,TRBV5-1,-,TRBJ2-3
TGTGCCAGCAGTTTACTCGGGACAGTCCTTATCCACGAGCAGTACTTC,CASSLLGTVLIHEQYF,many,TRBV27,TRBD1,TRBJ2-7
TGTGCCAGCAGCGTAGATGTGGGCCCTGGTCAAGAGACCCAGTACTTC,CASSVDVGPGQETQYF,-,TRBV9,-,TRBJ2-5
TGTGCCAGCTCACCAGATCGGGCTAGCGTCTACGAGCAGTACTTC,CASSPDRASVYEQYF,once,TRBV18,-,TRBJ2-7
TGCAGCGTTGACAGGAGGGACACTGAAGCTTTCTTT,CSVDRRDTEAFF,once,TRBV29-1,-,TRBJ1-1
TGCGCCAGCAGCCAAGGCTATTCCCGCGAACACTACAATGAGCAGTTCTTC,CASSQGYSREHYNEQFF,few,TRBV4-3,-,TRBJ2-1
TGTGCCAGCAGCCCCTTGGGTGGGGCTGAAGCTTTCTTT,CASSPLGGAEAFF,few,TRBV6-6,-,TRBJ1-1
TGTGCCACCAGCCGAGGATCAGGACTACTGTTCTTC,CATSRGSGLLFF,once,TRBV15,-,TRBJ2-1